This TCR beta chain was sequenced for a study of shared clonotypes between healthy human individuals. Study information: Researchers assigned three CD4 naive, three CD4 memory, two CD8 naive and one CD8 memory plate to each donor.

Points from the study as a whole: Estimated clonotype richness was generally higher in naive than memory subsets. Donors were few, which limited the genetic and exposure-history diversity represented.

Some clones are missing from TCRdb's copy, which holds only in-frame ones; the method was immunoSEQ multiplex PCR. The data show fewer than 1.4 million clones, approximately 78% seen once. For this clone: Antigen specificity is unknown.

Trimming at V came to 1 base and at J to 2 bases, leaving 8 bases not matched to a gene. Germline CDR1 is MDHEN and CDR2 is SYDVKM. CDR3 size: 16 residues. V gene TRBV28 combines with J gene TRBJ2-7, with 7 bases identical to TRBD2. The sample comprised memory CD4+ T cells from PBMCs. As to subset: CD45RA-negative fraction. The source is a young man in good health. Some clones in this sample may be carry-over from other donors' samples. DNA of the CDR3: TGTGCCAGCAGTTTATCCCAGGGAGGGCCTCCCTACGAGCAGTACTTC. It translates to CASSLSQGGPPYEQYF.